These T cell receptor beta chains were read from a single sample in a study of T cells in Graves' hyperthyroidism and ophthalmopathy. TCRdb reprocessed the multiplex PCR reads via MiXCR and lists one record per CDR3 protein. Seen here are 350,000 to 400,000 distinct CDR3 sequences, over 15% observed once, and the top ten hold about 3.7%. The sequenced sample was blood. The receptor set was obtained from a woman aged 18-29 years with Graves' hyperthyroidism. Each CDR3 is given with its conserved first and last residue. The D gene is left open where the match is weak. Only part of the rows carry a size: once, few, many, or a class if the clone is expanded.

>many|.|TRBV6-2/TRBV6-3|12|TRBJ1-5
CASKDSNQPQHF
TGTGCCAGTAAGGATAGCAATCAGCCCCAGCATTTT
>few|TRBD2|TRBV3-1|15|TRBJ2-7
CASSPAGAGSYEQYF
TGTGCCAGCAGCCCCGCGGGAGCAGGCTCCTACGAGCAGTACTTC
>few|TRBD1|TRBV10-3|19|TRBJ2-2
CAISELSMPGQGTAGELFF
TGTGCCATCAGTGAGTTATCGATGCCGGGACAGGGAACGGCCGGGGAGCTGTTTTTT
>many|.|TRBV6-5|13|TRBJ2-2
CASTLTNSGELFF
TGTGCCAGCACCCTGACCAATTCCGGGGAGCTGTTTTTT
>many|TRBD1|TRBV6-2/TRBV6-3|18|TRBJ1-3
CASIQPYSWTGFRNTIYF
TGTGCCAGCATTCAACCCTACAGTTGGACAGGCTTTCGAAACACCATATATTTT
>.|TRBD1|TRBV6-1|12|TRBJ2-7
CASRPGQGEQYF
TGTGCCAGCAGGCCTGGACAGGGTGAGCAGTACTTC
>many|TRBD2|TRBV29-1|14|TRBJ2-7
CSVELAGGREEQYF
TGCAGCGTTGAACTAGCGGGGGGGCGAGAGGAGCAGTACTTC
>many|TRBD1|TRBV12-3/TRBV12-4|13|TRBJ1-5
CASRGRSNQPQHF
TGTGCATCGAGGGGGCGTAGCAATCAGCCCCAGCATTTT
>few|.|TRBV3-1|14|TRBJ1-2
CASSPNPGDYGYTF
TGTGCCAGCAGCCCGAATCCGGGGGACTATGGCTACACCTTC
>few|.|TRBV2|14|TRBJ1-5
CASRASKFNQPQHF
TGTGCCAGCAGAGCCTCTAAGTTCAATCAGCCCCAGCATTTT
>.|TRBD2|TRBV29-1|16|TRBJ2-5
CSADGWGLADQETQYF
TGCAGCGCCGACGGGTGGGGACTAGCGGACCAAGAGACCCAGTACTTC
>many|.|TRBV25-1|15|TRBJ2-7
CASSEWKGHFYEQYF
TGTGCCAGCAGTGAATGGAAGGGGCATTTCTACGAGCAGTACTTC
>many|TRBD1|TRBV6-1|13|TRBJ2-7
CASRDRGFYEQYF
TGTGCCAGCAGGGACAGGGGGTTCTACGAGCAGTACTTC
>.|.|TRBV7-6|16|TRBJ1-1
CASSLGQAGLGAEAFF
TGTGCCAGCAGCTTAGGTCAGGCGGGGTTAGGCGCTGAAGCTTTCTTT
>many|TRBD1|TRBV28|15|TRBJ2-5
CASSKRVRGRETQYF
TGTGCCAGCAGCAAACGTGTCAGGGGGCGAGAGACCCAGTACTTC
>many|.|TRBV2|15|TRBJ1-1
CASSVEQVMNTEAFF
TGTGCCAGCAGTGTTGAGCAAGTCATGAACACTGAAGCTTTCTTT
>many|.|TRBV12-3/TRBV12-4|15|TRBJ1-5
CASRAGPAPNQPQHF
TGTGCCAGCAGAGCGGGCCCTGCCCCCAATCAGCCCCAGCATTTT
>.|.|TRBV7-9|15|TRBJ2-4
CASSLAPSGINIQYF
TGTGCCAGCAGCTTAGCGCCGTCAGGGATCAACATTCAGTACTTC
>few|.|TRBV30|13|TRBJ1-5
CAWTSVRNQPQHF
TGTGCCTGGACGTCAGTCCGCAATCAGCCCCAGCATTTT
>many|.|TRBV27|12|TRBJ1-5
CASSLPRGPQHF
TGTGCCAGCAGTTTACCTCGGGGCCCCCAGCATTTT
>many|.|TRBV28|14|TRBJ2-7
CASSFAGRSYEQYF
TGTGCCAGCAGTTTTGCGGGACGGTCCTACGAGCAGTACTTC
>many|.|TRBV6-2/TRBV6-3|16|TRBJ2-5
CASSSLDRFPQETQYF
TGTGCCAGCAGTTCCCTCGACAGGTTCCCCCAAGAGACCCAGTACTTC
>few|TRBD1|TRBV6-5|15|TRBJ2-2
CASSFLDRGTGELFF
TGTGCCAGCAGTTTCCTTGACAGGGGAACCGGGGAGCTGTTTTTT
>few|.|TRBV6-5|15|TRBJ2-5
CASSYSMGQPKTQYF
TGTGCCAGCAGTTACTCGATGGGGCAGCCTAAGACCCAGTACTTC
>many|TRBD2|TRBV3-1|15|TRBJ2-5
CASSQDSGGAETQYF
TGTGCCAGCAGCCAAGATAGCGGGGGAGCGGAGACCCAGTACTTC
>.|.|TRBV3-1|13|TRBJ1-2
CASRRLSPDSYTF
TGTGCCAGCAGGCGACTCTCGCCGGATAGCTACACCTTC
>many|TRBD1|TRBV24-1|15|TRBJ2-5
CATSDPTGGQETQYF
TGTGCCACCAGTGATCCGACAGGGGGCCAAGAGACCCAGTACTTC
>many|TRBD2|TRBV10-3|13|TRBJ2-5
CASGTSGEETQYF
TGTGCCAGCGGGACTAGCGGGGAAGAGACCCAGTACTTC
>many|TRBD1|TRBV20-1|11|TRBJ1-1
CSASYRGEAFF
TGCAGTGCTAGTTACAGGGGTGAAGCTTTCTTT